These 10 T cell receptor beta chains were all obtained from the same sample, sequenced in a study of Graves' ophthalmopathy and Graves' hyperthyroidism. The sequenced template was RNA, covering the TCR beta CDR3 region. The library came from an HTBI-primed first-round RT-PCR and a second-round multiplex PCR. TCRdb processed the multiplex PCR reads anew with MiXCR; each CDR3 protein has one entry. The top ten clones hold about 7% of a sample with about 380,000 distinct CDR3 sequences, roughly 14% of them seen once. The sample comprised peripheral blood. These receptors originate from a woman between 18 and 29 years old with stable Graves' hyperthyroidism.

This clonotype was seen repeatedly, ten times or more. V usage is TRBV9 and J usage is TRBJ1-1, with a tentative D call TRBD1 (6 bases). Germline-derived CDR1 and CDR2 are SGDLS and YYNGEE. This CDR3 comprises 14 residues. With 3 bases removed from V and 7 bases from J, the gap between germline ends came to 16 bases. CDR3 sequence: CASSALLIGGEAFF. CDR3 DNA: TGTGCCAGCAGCGCATTATTGATAGGGGGTGAAGCTTTCTTT.

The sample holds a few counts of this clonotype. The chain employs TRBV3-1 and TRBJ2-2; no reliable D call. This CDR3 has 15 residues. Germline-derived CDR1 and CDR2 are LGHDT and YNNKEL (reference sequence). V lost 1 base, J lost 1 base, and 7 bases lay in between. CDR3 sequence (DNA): TGTGCCAGCAGCCAAGCTGTACAGAACACCGGGGAGCTGTTTTTT. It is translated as CASSQAVQNTGELFF.

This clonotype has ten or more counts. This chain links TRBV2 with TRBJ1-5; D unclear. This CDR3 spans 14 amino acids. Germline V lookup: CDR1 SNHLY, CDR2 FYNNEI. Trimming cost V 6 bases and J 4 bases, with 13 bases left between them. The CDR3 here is CASRPVSPNQPQHF. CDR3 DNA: TGTGCCAGCAGACCGGTTAGCCCAAATCAGCCCCAGCATTTT.

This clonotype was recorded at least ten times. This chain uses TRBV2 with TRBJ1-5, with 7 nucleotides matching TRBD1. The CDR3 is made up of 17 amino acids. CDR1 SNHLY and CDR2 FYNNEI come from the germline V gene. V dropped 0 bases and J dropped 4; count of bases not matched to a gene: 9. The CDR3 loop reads CASSEAFQTGPNQPQHF. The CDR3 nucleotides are TGTGCCAGCAGTGAAGCGTTTCAGACAGGGCCTAATCAGCCCCAGCATTTT.

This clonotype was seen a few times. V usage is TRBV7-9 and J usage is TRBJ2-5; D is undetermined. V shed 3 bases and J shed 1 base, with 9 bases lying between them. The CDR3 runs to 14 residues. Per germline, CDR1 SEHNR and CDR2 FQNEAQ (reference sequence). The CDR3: CASSLDLGQETQYF. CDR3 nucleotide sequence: TGTGCCAGCAGCTTGGATCTGGGCCAAGAGACCCAGTACTTC. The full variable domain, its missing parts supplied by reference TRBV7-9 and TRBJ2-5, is DTGVSQNPRHKITKRGQNVTFRCDPISEHNRLYWYRQTLGQGPEFLTYFQNEAQLEKSRLLSDRFSAERPKGSFSTLEIQRTEQGDSAMYLCASSLDLGQETQYFGPGTRLLVL.

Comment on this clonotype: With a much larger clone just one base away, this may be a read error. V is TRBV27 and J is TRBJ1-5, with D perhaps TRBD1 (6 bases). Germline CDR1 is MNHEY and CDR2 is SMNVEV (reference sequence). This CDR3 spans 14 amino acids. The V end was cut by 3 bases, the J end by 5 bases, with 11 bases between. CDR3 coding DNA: TGTGCCAGCAGTTTTCAGGGGTCCCATCAGCCCCAGCATTTT. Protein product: CASSFQGSHQPQHF.

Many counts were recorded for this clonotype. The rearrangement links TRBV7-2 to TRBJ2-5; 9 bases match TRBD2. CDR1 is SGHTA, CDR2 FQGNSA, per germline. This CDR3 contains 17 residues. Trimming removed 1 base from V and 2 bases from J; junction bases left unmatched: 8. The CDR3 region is CASSLGGAGGFQETQYF. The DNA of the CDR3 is TGTGCCAGCAGCTTAGGCGGGGCGGGGGGGTTTCAAGAGACCCAGTACTTC. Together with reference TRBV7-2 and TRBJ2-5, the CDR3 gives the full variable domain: GAGVSQSPSNKVTEKGKDVELRCDPISGHTALYWYRQSLGQGLEFLIYFQGNSAPDKSGLPSDRFSAERTGGSVSTLTIQRTQQEDSAVYLCASSLGGAGGFQETQYFGPGTRLLVL.

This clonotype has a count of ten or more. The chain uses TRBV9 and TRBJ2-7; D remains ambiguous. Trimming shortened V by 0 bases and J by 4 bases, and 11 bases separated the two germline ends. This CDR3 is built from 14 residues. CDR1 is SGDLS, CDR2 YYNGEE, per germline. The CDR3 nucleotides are TGTGCCAGCAGCGTAGCTCCGGACCTATACGAGCAGTACTTC. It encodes CASSVAPDLYEQYF.

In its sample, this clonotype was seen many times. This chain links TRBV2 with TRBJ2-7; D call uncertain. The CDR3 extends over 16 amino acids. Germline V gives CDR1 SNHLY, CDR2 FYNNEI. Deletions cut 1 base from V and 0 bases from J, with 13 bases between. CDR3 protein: CASSEGGLGFSYEQYF. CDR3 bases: TGTGCCAGCAGTGAAGGAGGATTAGGGTTCTCCTACGAGCAGTACTTC.

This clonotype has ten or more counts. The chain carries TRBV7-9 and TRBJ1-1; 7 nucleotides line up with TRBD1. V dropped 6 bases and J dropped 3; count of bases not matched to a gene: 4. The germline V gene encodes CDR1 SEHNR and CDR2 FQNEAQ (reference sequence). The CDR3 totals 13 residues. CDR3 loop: CASSSGQYTEAFF. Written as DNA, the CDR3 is TGTGCCAGCAGTTCGGGACAGTACACTGAAGCTTTCTTT.